This TCR beta chain is drawn from a study of T cell responses to AZD1222 COVID-19 vaccine. The V gene lost 3 bases and the J gene lost 7 bases, with 10 bases spanning the gap. This CDR3 has 13 amino acids. The germline V gene encodes CDR1 SEHNR and CDR2 FQNEAQ (reference sequence). Clones were read by immunoSEQ multiplex PCR, and TCRdb kept only the in-frame ones, dropping some. The sample has under 150,000 clones, over 85% seen once; the top ten hold approximately 3.1%. This chain links TRBV7-9 with TRBJ1-5; D gene uncertain. Sample: peripheral blood, taken on day 0 of AZD1222 vaccination. The source of this sequence is an adult in good health. CDR3 in DNA: TGTGCCAGCAGCTTGGTTCCCCAACAGCCCCAGCATTTT. Encoded protein: CASSLVPQQPQHF.